The rows below give T cell receptor beta chains drawn from one sample of a study of CD8 T cells in Susac syndrome. TCRdb called the immunoSEQ multiplex PCR reads again in MiXCR, with one record for every CDR3 protein. The table records around 85,000 distinct CDR3 sequences, 85% to 95% of them present only once. Sample: CD8+ T cells from PBMCs. The receptors were gathered from a human donor with Susac syndrome. Both conserved end residues are part of each CDR3. A D gene is named only where the DNA matches it firmly. Clone size is shown for a subset of rows, as once, few, many or a class of expanded clone.

v_gene	d_gene	abundance	j_gene	CDR3aa	CDR3nt
TRBV29-1	TRBD1	NA	TRBJ2-5	CSVLGQFQETQYF	TGCAGCGTTTTGGGACAGTTCCAAGAGACCCAGTACTTC
TRBV14	NA	NA	TRBJ2-1	CASSQVLHGTPYNEQFF	TGTGCCAGCAGCCAAGTTCTGCACGGGACCCCCTACAATGAGCAGTTCTTC
TRBV4-1	TRBD2	NA	TRBJ2-3	CASSQFPGLAGDTQYF	TGCGCCAGCAGCCAATTCCCGGGACTAGCGGGAGATACGCAGTATTTT
TRBV2	NA	NA	TRBJ1-5	CASRLNQPQHF	TGTGCCAGCAGACTCAATCAGCCCCAGCATTTT
TRBV6-2/TRBV6-3	NA	NA	TRBJ1-5	CASKGGFNQPQHF	TGTGCCAGCAAAGGTGGATTCAATCAGCCCCAGCATTTT
TRBV11-2	TRBD1	NA	TRBJ2-1	CASSPGTGNEQFF	TGTGCCAGCAGCCCCGGGACAGGCAATGAGCAGTTCTTC
TRBV4-3	TRBD2	NA	TRBJ2-7	CASSQDLAGAYEQYF	TGCGCCAGCAGCCAAGACCTAGCGGGAGCCTACGAGCAGTACTTC
TRBV20-1	TRBD2	NA	TRBJ2-7	CSARGGSSEYEQYF	TGCAGTGCTAGGGGGGGGTCTAGCGAGTACGAGCAGTACTTC
TRBV20-1	TRBD2	NA	TRBJ2-1	CSARLADPGNEQFF	TGCAGTGCGAGACTAGCGGATCCGGGGAATGAGCAGTTCTTC
TRBV19	NA	NA	TRBJ1-4	CASSGGHFWKLFF	TGTGCCAGTAGCGGAGGACACTTCTGGAAACTGTTTTTT
TRBV7-9	NA	NA	TRBJ1-5	CASSLASHNQPQHF	TGTGCCAGCAGCTTAGCGTCCCACAATCAGCCCCAGCATTTT
TRBV29-1	NA	once	TRBJ1-1	CSGMNTEAFF	TGCAGCGGAATGAACACTGAAGCTTTCTTT
TRBV20-1	TRBD2	NA	TRBJ2-1	CSARDTELAAYPYNEQFF	TGCAGTGCTAGAGATACGGAACTAGCGGCGTACCCTTACAATGAGCAGTTCTTC
TRBV2	TRBD1	NA	TRBJ2-7	CASRGSGTAAYEQYF	TGTGCCAGCAGAGGATCCGGGACAGCCGCCTACGAGCAGTACTTC
TRBV7-2	NA	NA	TRBJ2-1	CASSLLVVQGTFNEQFF	TGTGCCAGCAGCTTACTCGTTGTCCAGGGGACCTTCAATGAGCAGTTCTTC
TRBV29-1	NA	NA	TRBJ2-1	CSVLSGANNEQFF	TGCAGCGTTCTGAGCGGAGCTAACAATGAGCAGTTCTTC
TRBV28	NA	NA	TRBJ2-1	CASSFSISYNEQFF	TGTGCCAGCAGTTTTAGCATTTCCTACAATGAGCAGTTCTTC
TRBV7-9	NA	NA	TRBJ2-2	CASSPQLRNTGELFF	TGTGCCAGCAGCCCCCAACTACGGAACACCGGGGAGCTGTTTTTT
TRBV6-2/TRBV6-3	TRBD1	NA	TRBJ2-3	CASSGTGSTDTQYF	TGTGCCAGCAGCGGGACAGGGAGCACAGATACGCAGTATTTT
TRBV30	TRBD1	NA	TRBJ1-1	CAFRGTMNTEAFF	TGTGCCTTCAGGGGGACCATGAACACTGAAGCTTTCTTT
TRBV19	NA	NA	TRBJ2-5	CASSKWGQDQETQYF	TGTGCCAGTAGCAAATGGGGGCAGGACCAAGAGACCCAGTACTTC
TRBV4-3	TRBD2	NA	TRBJ2-5	CASSQDGTSVETQYF	TGCGCCAGCAGCCAAGACGGGACTAGCGTGGAGACCCAGTACTTC
TRBV20-1	NA	once	TRBJ2-1	CSARAEYSSYNEQFF	TGCAGTGCTAGAGCTGAGTACAGCTCCTACAATGAGCAGTTCTTC
TRBV7-9	NA	NA	TRBJ2-7	CASSFETGIAEQYF	TGTGCCAGCAGCTTCGAAACCGGGATCGCCGAGCAGTACTTC
TRBV30	NA	once	TRBJ2-1	CAWSLLAVYNEQFF	TGTGCCTGGAGTCTATTAGCGGTCTACAATGAGCAGTTCTTC
TRBV5-6	TRBD2	once	TRBJ2-7	CASRSAQGRANRGDEEYF	TGTGCCAGCAGATCGGCCCAAGGCAGGGCAAATCGGGGGGACGAGGAGTACTTC
TRBV19	NA	NA	TRBJ1-1	CASMFIGYTEAFF	TGTGCCAGTATGTTCATTGGATACACTGAAGCTTTCTTT
TRBV27	NA	NA	TRBJ2-1	CASRLGGSSYNEQFF	TGTGCCAGCAGACTGGGGGGTAGCTCCTACAATGAGCAGTTCTTC
TRBV12-3/TRBV12-4	NA	NA	TRBJ1-1	CASSLGGAYTEAFF	TGTGCCAGCAGTTTGGGCGGGGCGTACACTGAAGCTTTCTTT
TRBV29-1	TRBD2	NA	TRBJ2-2	CSVLTSDREVAGELFF	TGCAGCGTCCTTACTAGCGACCGAGAGGTTGCCGGGGAGCTGTTTTTT
TRBV15	NA	NA	TRBJ1-5	CATSRDPGAGQPQHF	TGTGCCACCAGCAGAGACCCAGGGGCGGGTCAGCCCCAGCATTTT
TRBV6-2/TRBV6-3	NA	NA	TRBJ2-4	CASSPSKNIQYF	TGTGCCAGCAGTCCCTCCAAAAACATTCAGTACTTC
TRBV4-2	TRBD2	NA	TRBJ2-1	CASSPFFGTSGEYEQFF	TGTGCCAGCAGCCCCTTCTTCGGGACTAGCGGGGAGTATGAGCAGTTCTTC
TRBV28	NA	NA	TRBJ2-3	CASSQTVIDTQYF	TGTGCCAGCAGCCAGACTGTCATCGATACGCAGTATTTT
TRBV30	NA	NA	TRBJ2-1	CAWSVTSDEQFF	TGTGCCTGGAGTGTAACGAGCGATGAGCAGTTCTTC
TRBV7-8	TRBD1	NA	TRBJ2-1	CASSGWTGVGNEQFF	TGTGCCAGCAGCGGATGGACAGGGGTTGGCAATGAGCAGTTCTTC